These T cell receptor beta chains were read from a single sample in a study of T cell responses to AZD1222 COVID-19 vaccine. The method was immunoSEQ multiplex PCR; TCRdb's version includes in-frame clones alone and lacks a portion of them. The repertoire consists of roughly 130,000 clones, with 88% occurring once and the leading ten covering 7.5% to 8%. Sequencing was performed on peripheral blood, taken on day 0 of AZD1222 vaccination. The receptors come from an adult in good health. Each CDR3 is given without its conserved first and last residue. Each record gives: CDR3 protein, V gene, J gene, D gene. The D gene is left open where the match is weak.

CDR3 protein: ASSLAEGSGSSYEQY; V gene: TRBV5-1; J gene: TRBJ2-7; D gene: -
CDR3 protein: ASSDAGSGYGYT; V gene: TRBV6-4; J gene: TRBJ1-2; D gene: -
CDR3 protein: AIAPGLEGYIQY; V gene: TRBV10-3; J gene: TRBJ2-4; D gene: -
CDR3 protein: ASSLGTGRSSGNTIY; V gene: TRBV7-9; J gene: TRBJ1-3; D gene: -
CDR3 protein: SVVGQGAFRSTDTQY; V gene: TRBV29-1; J gene: TRBJ2-3; D gene: TRBD1
CDR3 protein: ATSRVADNEQF; V gene: TRBV15; J gene: TRBJ2-1; D gene: -
CDR3 protein: ASSQGAGQGPHYGYT; V gene: TRBV4-1; J gene: TRBJ1-2; D gene: TRBD1
CDR3 protein: ASSPAGQGDEKLF; V gene: TRBV4-3; J gene: TRBJ1-4; D gene: TRBD1
CDR3 protein: ASSPRDSVNSPLH; V gene: TRBV7-2; J gene: TRBJ1-6; D gene: TRBD1
CDR3 protein: ASSLGPFSGNTIY; V gene: TRBV7-2; J gene: TRBJ1-3; D gene: -
CDR3 protein: ASPGVPGNTIY; V gene: TRBV6-5; J gene: TRBJ1-3; D gene: -
CDR3 protein: ASSVGSFATGELF; V gene: TRBV9; J gene: TRBJ2-2; D gene: -
CDR3 protein: ASHMGENQPQH; V gene: TRBV12-5; J gene: TRBJ1-5; D gene: -
CDR3 protein: ASRGSGTTGELF; V gene: TRBV19; J gene: TRBJ2-2; D gene: -
CDR3 protein: ASSFGGRGRLQPQH; V gene: TRBV10-2; J gene: TRBJ1-5; D gene: -
CDR3 protein: ASSAIQGLGTNEKLF; V gene: TRBV28; J gene: TRBJ1-4; D gene: TRBD1
CDR3 protein: ATSDLHMGNTGELF; V gene: TRBV24-1; J gene: TRBJ2-2; D gene: -
CDR3 protein: ASRPGNNQPQH; V gene: TRBV12-3/TRBV12-4; J gene: TRBJ1-5; D gene: -
CDR3 protein: ASSLLRDRGLRDTQY; V gene: TRBV3-1/TRBV3-2; J gene: TRBJ2-3; D gene: TRBD1
CDR3 protein: ASSFSGGRTDTQY; V gene: TRBV5-4; J gene: TRBJ2-3; D gene: TRBD2
CDR3 protein: ASSDAGTTTDTQY; V gene: TRBV18; J gene: TRBJ2-3; D gene: -
CDR3 protein: ASSLPGLWNTEAF; V gene: TRBV19; J gene: TRBJ1-1; D gene: -
CDR3 protein: ATSDRTWPSAQY; V gene: TRBV24-1; J gene: TRBJ2-3; D gene: -
CDR3 protein: ASSLGTSGPYEQY; V gene: TRBV11-2; J gene: TRBJ2-7; D gene: TRBD2
CDR3 protein: ASSESSGNEQY; V gene: TRBV10-1; J gene: TRBJ2-7; D gene: -
CDR3 protein: ASSRPDRTSGNTIY; V gene: TRBV5-4; J gene: TRBJ1-3; D gene: -
CDR3 protein: ATSDSLAVNNNEQF; V gene: TRBV24-1; J gene: TRBJ2-1; D gene: TRBD2
CDR3 protein: ASSIRSGQETQY; V gene: TRBV19; J gene: TRBJ2-5; D gene: -
CDR3 protein: ASSFGGFNTEAF; V gene: TRBV6-5; J gene: TRBJ1-1; D gene: -
CDR3 protein: ASSFFGQNSGNTIY; V gene: TRBV7-9; J gene: TRBJ1-3; D gene: -
CDR3 protein: ASSLSRVVTEAF; V gene: TRBV11-2; J gene: TRBJ1-1; D gene: -
CDR3 protein: ASSQAGGWTYEQY; V gene: TRBV14; J gene: TRBJ2-7; D gene: TRBD2
CDR3 protein: ASSIGQGITDTQY; V gene: TRBV5-1; J gene: TRBJ2-3; D gene: TRBD1
CDR3 protein: ASSMGRETQY; V gene: TRBV19; J gene: TRBJ2-5; D gene: -
CDR3 protein: SASGPGTSGGLRDTQY; V gene: TRBV20-1; J gene: TRBJ2-3; D gene: TRBD2
CDR3 protein: ASSIHMDAGSGNTIY; V gene: TRBV19; J gene: TRBJ1-3; D gene: -
CDR3 protein: ASSPLLSVGANVLT; V gene: TRBV18; J gene: TRBJ2-6; D gene: -
CDR3 protein: ASSGNQPQH; V gene: TRBV2; J gene: TRBJ1-5; D gene: -
CDR3 protein: ASSFGRELSYEQY; V gene: TRBV11-2; J gene: TRBJ2-7; D gene: -
CDR3 protein: ASSLSPSRETQY; V gene: TRBV28; J gene: TRBJ2-5; D gene: -
CDR3 protein: ASRPPLANVLT; V gene: TRBV11-2; J gene: TRBJ2-6; D gene: -
CDR3 protein: ASSPDRDRATDTQY; V gene: TRBV4-3; J gene: TRBJ2-3; D gene: TRBD1